This entry features one T cell receptor (beta chain) sequence. The method was immunoSEQ multiplex PCR; TCRdb's version includes in-frame clones alone and lacks a portion of them. The repertoire includes 85,000 to 100,000 clones, under 90% of them detected once, and roughly 10% sits in the top ten. Germline V lookup: CDR1 KGHSH, CDR2 LQKENI. V was cut by 0 bases and J by 4 bases, with 10 bases left in between. The CDR3 length is 14 residues. This sample is part of a study of T cell responses to AZD1222 COVID-19 vaccine. The sample was peripheral blood, taken on day 0 of AZD1222 vaccination. This TCR derives from an adult in good health. The chain combines TRBV18 with TRBJ2-7; no reliable D call. The CDR3 DNA sequence: TGTGCCAGCTCACCACCGAATCGAGAATACGAGCAGTACTTC. It translates to CASSPPNREYEQYF.